A few counts support the clone carrying this TCR beta chain. Its target is unknown. Individual cDNA molecules were tagged with unique molecular identifiers. In TCRdb, the 5' RACE reads were re-called with MiXCR into one record per CDR3 protein. Of 70,000 to 95,000 distinct CDR3 sequences listed, around 14% are singletons. This sample was included in a study of early T cells in non-severe SARS-CoV-2 infection. The overall study: With bulk RNA from unsorted whole blood as input, sequencing yielded unpaired chains. Overall study findings and caveats: Missing private and CD4 specificities, VDJdb matching favored anti-spike CD8 responses.

This CDR3 comprises 11 residues. The germline gives CDR1 SQVTM, CDR2 ANQGSEA. Trimming took off 6 bases at V and 4 bases at J, with 8 bases between the two ends. The receptor comes from an adult who was a healthcare worker with PCR-confirmed SARS-CoV-2 infection or an uninfected control (not recorded which). Sequencing used whole blood. The rearrangement joins TRBV29-1 to TRBJ2-3; D uncertain. This CDR3 reads CSVTVSDTQYF. DNA of the CDR3: TGCAGCGTCACGGTGTCAGATACGCAGTATTTT.